The 26 T cell receptor beta chains given below trace back to one sample, sequenced in a study of cytomegalovirus exposure and HLA in healthy donors. With 60 Vbeta and 13 Jbeta primers, the PCR was carried out. Repertoires were generated with immunoSEQ multiplex PCR, while TCRdb's copy carries only in-frame clones and drops some. The sample data list just over 150,000 clones. The sample was PBMCs. The receptors here all came from a woman aged 55-75 years in good health and CMV-seronegative.

DNA for the CDR3: TGTGCCAGCAGCTCCGGGGGGGGAGAAACCTACGAGCAGTACTTC. It encodes CASSSGGGETYEQYF. The chain joins TRBV11-3 to TRBJ2-7, with TRBD2 matching 8 bases. The V segment lost 4 bases and the J segment 2 bases; nucleotides outside the gene matches: 7. CDR3 length equals 15 residues. Germline V gene sequence: CDR1 SGHNT, CDR2 YENEEA.

As concerns this clone: The conserved final phenylalanine or tryptophan is absent from the CDR3, which likely points to a read error. CDR3 bases: TGTGCCAGCAGCTTAGAGGACTTCTCCTACGAGCAGTACCTC. Its translation: CASSLEDFSYEQYL. The chain carries TRBV7-6 and TRBJ2-7, with D possibly matching TRBD2 (5 bases). Germline CDR1 is SGHVS and CDR2 is FNYEAQ. V lost 1 base to trimming and J lost 0 bases, with 7 bases between them. The CDR3 has 14 amino acids.

V gene TRBV5-1 combines with J gene TRBJ1-4, with D uncertain. Trimming pared 2 bases from V and 10 bases from J, leaving 15 bases between. The CDR3 runs to 14 residues. The V gene's germline CDR1 is SGHRS and CDR2 YFSETQ. CDR3 DNA: TGCGCCAGCAGCTTCCGGGAATCGAGCGGAAAACTGTTTTTT. This sequence encodes CASSFRESSGKLFF.

V usage is TRBV9 and J usage is TRBJ2-3; a weak D match, TRBD1 (6 bases). CDR3 size: 12 residues. V shed 1 base and J shed 9 bases, with 9 bases lying between them. CDR1 is SGDLS and CDR2 is YYNGEE in the germline V gene. CDR3 bases: TGTGCCAGCAGCGTATCAGGGGCAACGCAGTATTTT. Translated: CASSVSGATQYF.

J is TRBJ1-6 and V is TRBV30; D gene uncertain. The CDR3 sequence is 13 residues long. V was cut by 4 bases and J by 9 bases, with 13 bases left in between. Germline V gene data show CDR1 as GTSNPN and CDR2 as SVGIG (reference sequence). CDR3 bases: TGTGCCTGGACAGGTATCACCAGTTCACCCCTCCACTTT. This translates into CAWTGITSSPLHF.

The V call is TRBV19, the J call TRBJ1-2, with D perhaps TRBD1 (6 bases). Germline V gene data show CDR1 as LNHDA and CDR2 as SQIVND (reference sequence). CDR3 size: 16 residues. Trimming pared 3 bases from V and 5 bases from J, leaving 19 bases between. CDR3 DNA: TGTGCCAGTAGTATGAGTGGGGGGGCAAAGAGTTATGGCTACACCTTC. As protein: CASSMSGGAKSYGYTF. The complete variable domain, with remaining parts taken from reference TRBV19 and TRBJ1-2, reads DGGITQSPKYLFRKEGQNVTLSCEQNLNHDAMYWYRQDPGQGLRLIYYSQIVNDFQKGDIAEGYSVSREKKESFPLTVTSAQKNPTAFYLCASSMSGGAKSYGYTFGSGTRLTVV.

About this clone: The junction departs from the called germline gene at one end, perhaps through a read error. V usage is TRBV29-1 and J usage is TRBJ2-7, with D perhaps matching TRBD1 (6 bases). The CDR3 covers 12 residues. CDR1 is SQVTM and CDR2 is ANQGSEA in the germline V gene. This CDR3 is CSAENRAYGQYF. DNA for the CDR3: TGCAGCGCTGAAAACAGGGCCTACGGGCAGTACTTC.

The chain joins TRBV7-6 to TRBJ1-1; D is ambiguous. This CDR3 is 14 amino acids long. V shed 4 bases and J shed 1 base, with 10 bases lying between them. CDR1 and CDR2 (germline): SGHVS, FNYEAQ. CDR3 residues: CASSSIQPNTEAFF. The DNA for the CDR3 is TGTGCCAGCAGCTCAATACAGCCGAACACTGAAGCTTTCTTT.

This chain links TRBV2 with TRBJ1-2; possible D gene TRBD1, 5 bases. CDR3 length: 13 amino acids. V was clipped by 6 bases and J by 4 bases, with 12 bases between them. The germline CDR1 and CDR2 sequences are SNHLY and FYNNEI. CDR3 protein: CASRQVTSYGYTF. Written as DNA, the CDR3 is TGTGCCAGCAGACAGGTCACAAGCTATGGCTACACCTTC.

The rearrangement links TRBV14 to TRBJ2-7; D is perhaps TRBD2 (6 bases). This CDR3 comprises 16 residues. Germline lookup yields CDR1 SGHDN and CDR2 FVKESK. V lost 1 base, J lost 1 base, and 14 bases lay in between. The CDR3 spells CASSQVLAGGSYEQYF. In nucleotides, the CDR3 is TGTGCCAGCAGCCAAGTTTTGGCAGGAGGGTCCTACGAGCAGTACTTC.

In regard to this clone: This sample includes further DNA sequences coding for the same CDR3. J is TRBJ2-5 and V is TRBV7-3; perhaps TRBD1 as D (5 bases). The V and J ends lost 3 bases and 5 bases respectively, with 10 bases between them. The CDR3 contains 13 residues. The germline gives CDR1 SGHTA, CDR2 FQGTGA. The CDR3 loop reads CASSLGPGETQYF. The CDR3 nucleotides read TGTGCCAGCAGCTTGGGGCCTGGGGAGACCCAGTACTTC.

In nucleotides, the CDR3 is TGTGCCAGCAGCTTAGGTCAGGGGGCCGCTGAAGCTTTCTTT. Translated: CASSLGQGAAEAFF. The rearrangement links TRBV7-8 to TRBJ1-1; 8 nucleotides line up with TRBD1. CDR1 is SGHVS, CDR2 FQNEAQ, per germline. V shed 1 base and J 6 bases; nucleotides not matched to a gene: 4. CDR3 length: 14 residues.

CDR3 protein: CASSLVSQETQYF. The CDR3 bases are TGTGCCAGCAGCTTAGTTAGCCAAGAGACCCAGTACTTC. The gene calls are TRBV13 and TRBJ2-5; D is undetermined. Germline lookup yields CDR1 PRHDT and CDR2 FYEKMQ (reference sequence). The CDR3 has 13 residues. Trimming removed 1 base at V and 1 base at J, with 4 bases between.

The genes are TRBV9 and TRBJ1-2; TRBD1 is a possible D gene (6 bases). CDR1 SGDLS and CDR2 YYNGEE come from the germline V gene. Trimming cost V 0 bases and J 8 bases, with 11 bases left between them. The CDR3 totals 13 residues. The CDR3 sequence is CASSVVARGGYTF. In DNA, the CDR3 is TGTGCCAGCAGCGTAGTGGCCAGGGGAGGCTACACCTTC.

The V and J genes are TRBV19 and TRBJ1-6; 9 bases are shared with TRBD1. CDR1 and CDR2 (germline): LNHDA, SQIVND (reference sequence). V gave up 9 bases and J gave up 8 bases; unmatched junction bases: 5. This CDR3 has 13 residues. The CDR3 sequence: CASAGQGYSPLHF. CDR3 nucleotides: TGTGCCAGCGCGGGACAGGGTTATTCACCCCTCCACTTT.

This chain joins TRBV10-1 and TRBJ1-1; perhaps TRBD1 as D (6 bases). Looked up from germline, CDR1 is WNHNN and CDR2 is SYGVQD (reference sequence). V gave up 6 bases and J gave up 6 bases, with 14 bases separating them. CDR3 length equals 13 residues. The CDR3 DNA follows: TGCGCCAGCAGCCCCGGACAGTCTGCTGAAGCTTTCTTT. Protein sequence: CASSPGQSAEAFF.

V and J are TRBV27 and TRBJ2-4; 8 bases are a match to TRBD1. Germline CDR1 MNHEY, CDR2 SMNVEV (reference sequence). This CDR3 has 17 amino acids. V gave up 5 bases and J gave up 2 bases; unmatched junction bases: 11. The CDR3 loop is CASSPTTGDVTKNIQYF. In DNA, the CDR3 is TGTGCCAGCAGTCCAACGACAGGGGATGTGACCAAAAACATTCAGTACTTC.

CDR3 amino acids: CASSLGGNNGYTF. The CDR3 DNA is TGTGCCAGCAGCTTAGGAGGGAATAATGGCTACACCTTC. This sequence joins TRBV5-5 and TRBJ1-2; D remains unclear. Trimming took off 2 bases at V and 6 bases at J, with 11 bases between the two ends. Germline assignment: CDR1 SGHKS and CDR2 YYEKEE (reference sequence). There are 13 residues in the CDR3.

This rearrangement joins TRBV5-6 to TRBJ1-1; no clear D gene. CDR3 size: 16 residues. The germline V gene encodes CDR1 SGHDT and CDR2 YYEEEE. V was clipped by 0 bases and J by 0 bases, with 12 bases between them. The CDR3 bases are TGTGCCAGCAGCTTGGGAGGGCTACGGGTGAACACTGAAGCTTTCTTT. It is translated as CASSLGGLRVNTEAFF.

The chain joins TRBV14 to TRBJ2-7, with D uncertain. The CDR3 covers 13 residues. In germline, CDR1 is SGHDN, CDR2 FVKESK. The germline V and J ends were trimmed by 0 bases and 4 bases, with 7 bases remaining between them. The CDR3 coding sequence is TGTGCCAGCAGCCAAGATGGTAGATACGAGCAGTACTTC. This translates into CASSQDGRYEQYF.

This rearrangement joins TRBV10-3 to TRBJ2-2, with 8 positions matching TRBD1. J gave up 4 bases and V 2 bases, and 9 bases lay outside the gene matches. The CDR3 contains 17 residues. In germline, CDR1 is ENHRY, CDR2 SYGVKD. Written as DNA, the CDR3 is TGTGCCATCAGTGAGACGACAGGGGCCGGCGGCACCGGGGAGCTGTTTTTT. This encodes CAISETTGAGGTGELFF.

The chain uses TRBV9 and TRBJ2-3; 7 bases are a match to TRBD2. Germline trimming cut 0 bases from V and 6 bases from J; bases unmatched to any gene: 7. CDR3 length: 15 residues. Germline-derived CDR1 and CDR2 are SGDLS and YYNGEE. CDR3 protein: CASSVGGLGWDTQYF. In DNA, the CDR3 is TGTGCCAGCAGCGTAGGAGGACTAGGATGGGATACGCAGTATTTT. Looking up the rest from reference TRBV9 and TRBJ2-3 gives the full variable domain: DSGVTQTPKHLITATGQRVTLRCSPRSGDLSVYWYQQSLDQGLQFLIQYYNGEERAKGNILERFSAQQFPDLHSELNLSSLELGDSALYFCASSVGGLGWDTQYFGPGTRLTVL.

The chain uses TRBV5-1 and TRBJ2-3; the D gene is possibly TRBD2 (6 bases). Trimming took off 3 bases at V and 6 bases at J, with 11 bases between the two ends. The CDR3 runs 13 residues. Germline V gene data show CDR1 as SGHRS and CDR2 as YFSETQ. CDR3 sequence (DNA): TGCGCCAGCAGCTGGACCGGAGGGGATACGCAGTATTTT. Protein: CASSWTGGDTQYF.

This chain links TRBV2 with TRBJ1-1; D might be TRBD1 (5 bases). Germline V CDR1 and CDR2: SNHLY, FYNNEI. V was trimmed by 9 bases and J by 3 bases, leaving 11 bases between them. The CDR3 length is 12 residues. CDR3 in amino acids: CARNEGDTEAFF. For the CDR3, the DNA is TGTGCCAGAAACGAAGGGGACACTGAAGCTTTCTTT.

The rearrangement links TRBV30 to TRBJ1-1, with D unclear. The ends were cut back, 3 bases at V and 5 bases at J, with 13 bases in the middle. The CDR3 has 13 residues. Germline V gene sequence: CDR1 GTSNPN, CDR2 SVGIG (reference sequence). CDR3 nucleotide sequence: TGTGCCTGGAGATCGTCCGGGTGGACTGAAGCTTTCTTT. This codes for CAWRSSGWTEAFF.

This chain joins TRBV11-2 and TRBJ2-3; no firm D call. This CDR3 has 13 residues. V was pared by 2 bases and J by 8 bases, with 11 bases between. Germline V gene lookup returns CDR1 SGHAT and CDR2 FQNNGV. CDR3 sequence: CASSLQASRTQYF. For the CDR3, the DNA is TGTGCCAGCAGCTTACAGGCGTCTCGTACGCAGTATTTT. Full variable domain (rest looked up from reference TRBV11-2 and TRBJ2-3): EAGVAQSPRYKIIEKRQSVAFWCNPISGHATLYWYQQILGQGPKLLIQFQNNGVVDDSQLPKDRFSAERLKGVDSTLKIQPAKLEDSAVYLCASSLQASRTQYFGPGTRLTVL.